This TCR beta chain was recorded in a study of blood T cell repertoires in COVID-19. Overall study context: Specimens from acute and convalescent COVID-19 originated in the United States, Italy and Spain. PBMCs, B-cell-depleted T cells, or T cells were the source of the cDNA or gDNA that made up the material.

The authors' processing: For nucleated cells, counts were estimated from reference gene primer amplification. Here immunoSEQ multiplex PCR was the method, and the copy in TCRdb shows in-frame clones only, minus some. For V, J and clone size, that table is used; D and trimming come from the DNA. The table lists 100,000 to 120,000 clones, approximately 82% of them singletons. CDR3 size: 13 residues. V was shortened by 8 bases and J by 0 bases, with 11 bases between the two germline ends. Per germline, CDR1 GTSNPN and CDR2 SVGIG (reference sequence). The receptor comes from a woman in her sixties or seventies with acute or convalescent COVID-19. The specimen sequenced was peripheral blood. The chain carries TRBV30 and TRBJ2-1, with D perhaps TRBD1 (6 bases). The CDR3 region has the DNA TGTGCCGGGACAACTAGCTCCTACAATGAGCAGTTCTTC. Encoded protein: CAGTTSSYNEQFF.